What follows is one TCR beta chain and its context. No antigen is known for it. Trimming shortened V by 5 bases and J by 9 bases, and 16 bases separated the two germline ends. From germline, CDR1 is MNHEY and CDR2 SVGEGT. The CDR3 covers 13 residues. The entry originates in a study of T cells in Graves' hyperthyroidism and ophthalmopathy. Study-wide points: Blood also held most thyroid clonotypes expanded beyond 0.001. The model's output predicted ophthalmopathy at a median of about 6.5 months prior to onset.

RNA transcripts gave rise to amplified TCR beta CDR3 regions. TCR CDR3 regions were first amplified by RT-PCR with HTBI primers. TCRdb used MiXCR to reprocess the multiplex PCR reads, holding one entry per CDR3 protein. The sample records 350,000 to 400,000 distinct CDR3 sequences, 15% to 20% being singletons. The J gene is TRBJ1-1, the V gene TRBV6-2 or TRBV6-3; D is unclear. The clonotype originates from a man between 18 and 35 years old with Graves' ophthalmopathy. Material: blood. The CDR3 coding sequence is TGTGCCAGCAGTGGGCGTGGCGCTGGGAAAGCTTTCTTT. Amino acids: CASSGRGAGKAFF.